Listed below are T cell receptor beta chains from one sample, sequenced in a study of blood T cell repertoires in COVID-19. Data came from immunoSEQ multiplex PCR; TCRdb stores just in-frame clones and leaves some out. The sample carries approximately 310,000 clones, 89% recorded once. The sequenced sample was PBMCs or T cells enriched from blood (not recorded which). These receptors came from a man aged 60 to 75 who had recovered from COVID-19. The CDR3 runs from the conserved cysteine through the conserved F or W. D genes are given only for firm matches. Clone size appears in some rows only: once, few, many, or a class for an expanded clone.

TRBD1	TRBV13	-	TRBJ2-7	CASSSGTGSYEQYF	TGTGCCAGCAGCTCCGGGACAGGATCCTACGAGCAGTACTTC
TRBD1	TRBV10-1	-	TRBJ2-5	CASSESNRGETQYF	TGCGCCAGCAGTGAGTCGAACAGGGGAGAGACCCAGTACTTC
-	TRBV2	-	TRBJ1-1	CASSEDRQMNTEAFF	TGTGCCAGCAGTGAGGACAGACAAATGAACACTGAAGCTTTCTTT
TRBD1	TRBV2	-	TRBJ2-5	CASDQTAGGSETQYF	TGTGCCAGCGATCAAACCGCAGGGGGCTCAGAGACCCAGTACTTC
-	TRBV20-1	-	TRBJ2-3	CSASGLASSTDTQYF	TGCAGTGCTAGTGGTCTAGCGAGTAGCACAGATACGCAGTATTTT
-	TRBV4-1	-	TRBJ1-6	CASSQVAVSSYNSPLHF	TGCGCCAGCAGCCAAGTTGCGGTTAGCTCCTATAATTCACCCCTCCACTTT
TRBD2	TRBV7-3	-	TRBJ2-7	CASAFSGLDSYEQYF	TGTGCCAGCGCTTTCTCGGGACTAGATTCCTACGAGCAGTACTTC
TRBD2	TRBV11-2	-	TRBJ2-3	CASSLGLAASTDTQYF	TGTGCCAGCAGCTTAGGACTAGCGGCTAGCACAGATACGCAGTATTTT
-	TRBV5-1	-	TRBJ2-5	CASSLAEVGETQYF	TGCGCCAGCAGCTTGGCCGAGGTCGGAGAGACCCAGTACTTC
-	TRBV3-1/TRBV3-2	-	TRBJ2-7	CASSQFLAYEQYF	TGTGCCAGCAGCCAATTTCTAGCCTACGAGCAGTACTTC
TRBD2	TRBV28	-	TRBJ2-1	CASSLLASGINEQFF	TGTGCCAGCAGTTTACTGGCTAGCGGGATCAATGAGCAGTTCTTC
TRBD2	TRBV28	-	TRBJ2-5	CATIAGGQETQYF	TGTGCCACCATAGCGGGAGGGCAAGAGACCCAGTACTTC
TRBD2	TRBV28	-	TRBJ2-7	CASSSPTSGSFYEQYF	TGTGCCAGCAGTTCGCCCACTAGCGGGAGTTTCTACGAGCAGTACTTC
TRBD2	TRBV5-1	-	TRBJ2-2	CASSSETSGGGELFF	TGCGCCAGCAGCTCGGAGACTAGCGGAGGCGGGGAGCTGTTTTTT
TRBD2	TRBV2	once	TRBJ2-5	CASSFAGTSGETQYF	TGTGCCAGCAGTTTTGCCGGGACTAGCGGAGAGACCCAGTACTTC
TRBD1	TRBV19	-	TRBJ1-1	CASSIQTGGFTEAFF	TGTGCCAGTAGTATCCAGACAGGGGGATTCACTGAAGCTTTCTTT
-	TRBV6-5	-	TRBJ2-1	CASSYPSGSGKTEQFF	TGTGCCAGCAGTTACCCGTCCGGGAGCGGAAAGACTGAGCAGTTCTTC
TRBD2	TRBV7-2	-	TRBJ2-3	CASSFGGRTDTQYF	TGTGCCAGCAGCTTCGGGGGGAGAACAGATACGCAGTATTTT